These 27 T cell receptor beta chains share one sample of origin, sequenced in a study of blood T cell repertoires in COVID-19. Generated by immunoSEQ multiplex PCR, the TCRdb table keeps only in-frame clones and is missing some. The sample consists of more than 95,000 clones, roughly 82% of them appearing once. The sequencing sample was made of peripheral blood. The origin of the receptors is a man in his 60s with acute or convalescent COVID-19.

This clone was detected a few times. The CDR3 loop reads CASSVGEEHGYTF. The CDR3 nucleotides read TGTGCCAGCAGCGTAGGCGAAGAGCATGGCTACACCTTC. V and J are TRBV9 and TRBJ1-2; D gene uncertain. Germline V gene data show CDR1 as SGDLS and CDR2 as YYNGEE. This CDR3 region has 13 residues. The V gene lost 0 bases and the J gene lost 6 bases, with 9 bases spanning the gap.

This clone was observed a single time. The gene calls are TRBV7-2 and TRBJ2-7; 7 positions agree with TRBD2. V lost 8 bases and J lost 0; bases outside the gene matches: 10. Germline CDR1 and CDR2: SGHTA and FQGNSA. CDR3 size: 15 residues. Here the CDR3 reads CASSRLASNSYEQYF. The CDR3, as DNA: TGTGCCAGCTCTCGACTAGCCTCTAACTCCTACGAGCAGTACTTC.

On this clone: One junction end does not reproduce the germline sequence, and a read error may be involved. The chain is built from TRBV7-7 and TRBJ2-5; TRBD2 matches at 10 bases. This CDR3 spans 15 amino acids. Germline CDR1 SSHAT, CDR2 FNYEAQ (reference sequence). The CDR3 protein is CASSPILAGAETQYF. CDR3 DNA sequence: TGTGCTAGCAGCCCAATCCTAGCGGGGGCTGAGACCCAGTACTTC. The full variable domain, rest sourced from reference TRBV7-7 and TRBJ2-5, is GAGVSQSPRYKVTKRGQDVTLRCDPISSHATLYWYQQALGQGPEFLTYFNYEAQPDKSGLPSDRFSAERPEGSISTLTIQRTEQRDSAMYRCASSPILAGAETQYFGPGTRLLVL.

CDR3 sequence (DNA): TGTGCCAGCAGCCAAGGGGGGACCCAGTACTTC. Translation: CASSQGGTQYF. The chain joins TRBV7-3 to TRBJ2-5; D is perhaps TRBD1 (6 bases). V was pared by 5 bases and J by 7 bases, with 8 bases between. CDR3 length: 11 amino acids. Germline V gene sequence: CDR1 SGHTA, CDR2 FQGTGA.

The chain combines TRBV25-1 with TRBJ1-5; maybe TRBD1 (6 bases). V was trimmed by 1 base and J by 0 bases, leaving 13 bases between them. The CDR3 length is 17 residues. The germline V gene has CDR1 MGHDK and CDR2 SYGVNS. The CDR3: CASSESQGTNSNQPQHF. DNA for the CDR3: TGTGCCAGCAGTGAATCACAGGGTACCAATAGCAATCAGCCCCAGCATTTT.

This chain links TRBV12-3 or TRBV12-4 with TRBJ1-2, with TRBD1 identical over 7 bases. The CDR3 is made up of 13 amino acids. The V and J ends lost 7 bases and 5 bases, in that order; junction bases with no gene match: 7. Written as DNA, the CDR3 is TGTGCCAGCAACGCGGGACAGTTTTATGGCTACACCTTC. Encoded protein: CASNAGQFYGYTF.

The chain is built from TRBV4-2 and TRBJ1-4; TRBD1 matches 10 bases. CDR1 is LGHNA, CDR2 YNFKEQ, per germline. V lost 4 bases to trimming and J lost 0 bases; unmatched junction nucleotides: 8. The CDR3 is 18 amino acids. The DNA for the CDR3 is TGTGCCAGCAGCCGCCGTCCCGGGACAGGGGCAACTAATGAAAAACTGTTTTTT. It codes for CASSRRPGTGATNEKLFF.

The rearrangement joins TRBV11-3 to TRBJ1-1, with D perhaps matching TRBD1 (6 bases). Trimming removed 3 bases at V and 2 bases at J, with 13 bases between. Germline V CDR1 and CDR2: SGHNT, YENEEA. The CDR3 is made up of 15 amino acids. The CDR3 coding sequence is TGTGCCAGCAGCTTTCGCGGGGGGACAAACACTGAAGCTTTCTTT. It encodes CASSFRGGTNTEAFF.

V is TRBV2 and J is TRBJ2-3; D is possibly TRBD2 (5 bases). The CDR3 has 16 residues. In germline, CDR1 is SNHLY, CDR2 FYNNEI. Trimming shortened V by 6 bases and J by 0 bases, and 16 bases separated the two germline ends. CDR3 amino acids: CASRATSGGSTDTQYF. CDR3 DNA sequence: TGTGCCAGCAGAGCAACTAGTGGCGGTAGCACAGATACGCAGTATTTT.

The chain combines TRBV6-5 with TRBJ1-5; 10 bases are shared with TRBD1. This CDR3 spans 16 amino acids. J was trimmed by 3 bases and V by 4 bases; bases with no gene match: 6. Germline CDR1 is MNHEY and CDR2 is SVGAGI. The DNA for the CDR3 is TGTGCCAGCAGTTTAGCCGGGACAGGGGCCAATCAGCCCCAGCATTTT. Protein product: CASSLAGTGANQPQHF.

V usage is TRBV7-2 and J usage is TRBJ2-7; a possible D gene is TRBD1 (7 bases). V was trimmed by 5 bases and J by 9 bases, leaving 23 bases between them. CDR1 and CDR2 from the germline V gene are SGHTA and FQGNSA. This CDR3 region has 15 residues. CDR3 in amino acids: CASSLPRDSGTAQYF. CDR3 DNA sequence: TGTGCCAGCAGCCTACCGCGGGACAGCGGAACCGCGCAGTACTTC. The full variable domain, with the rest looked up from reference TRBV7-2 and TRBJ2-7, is GAGVSQSPSNKVTEKGKDVELRCDPISGHTALYWYRQSLGQGLEFLIYFQGNSAPDKSGLPSDRFSAERTGGSVSTLTIQRTQQEDSAVYLCASSLPRDSGTAQYFGPGTRLTVT.

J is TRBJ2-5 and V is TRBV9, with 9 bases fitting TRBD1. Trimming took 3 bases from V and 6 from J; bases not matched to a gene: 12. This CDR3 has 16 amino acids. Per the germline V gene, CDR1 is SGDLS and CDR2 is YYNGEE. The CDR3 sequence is CASSATQGALFQTQYF. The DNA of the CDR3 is TGTGCCAGCAGCGCCACACAGGGGGCGCTGTTCCAGACCCAGTACTTC.

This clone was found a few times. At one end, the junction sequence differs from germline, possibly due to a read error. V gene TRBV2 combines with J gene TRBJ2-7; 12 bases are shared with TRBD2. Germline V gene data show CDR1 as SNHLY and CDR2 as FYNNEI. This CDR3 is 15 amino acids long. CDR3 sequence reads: CASREGTSGLHEQYF. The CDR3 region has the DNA TGTGCCAGCAGGGAAGGGACTAGCGGGCTCCACGAGCAGTACTTC. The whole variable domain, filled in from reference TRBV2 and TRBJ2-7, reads EPEVTQTPSHQVTQMGQEVILRCVPISNHLYFYWYRQILGQKVEFLVSFYNNEISEKSEIFDDQFSVERPDGSNFTLKIRSTKLEDSAMYFCASREGTSGLHEQYFGPGTRLTVT.

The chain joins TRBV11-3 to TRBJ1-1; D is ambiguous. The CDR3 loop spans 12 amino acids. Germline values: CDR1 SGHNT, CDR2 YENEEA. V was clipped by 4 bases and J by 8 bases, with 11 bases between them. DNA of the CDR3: TGTGCCAGCAGCTACTCTTTATCCGAAGCTTTCTTT. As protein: CASSYSLSEAFF.

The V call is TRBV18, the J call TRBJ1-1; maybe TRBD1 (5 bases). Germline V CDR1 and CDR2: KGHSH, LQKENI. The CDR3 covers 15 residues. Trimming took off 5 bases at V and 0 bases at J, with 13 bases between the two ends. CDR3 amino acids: CASSLVTDLNTEAFF. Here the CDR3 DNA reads TGTGCCAGCTCATTGGTGACAGACCTGAACACTGAAGCTTTCTTT.

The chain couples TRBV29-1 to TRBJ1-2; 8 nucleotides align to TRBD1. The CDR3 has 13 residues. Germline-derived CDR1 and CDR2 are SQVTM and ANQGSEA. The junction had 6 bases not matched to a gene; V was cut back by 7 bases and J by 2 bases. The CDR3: CSARTGQNYGYTF. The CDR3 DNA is TGCAGCGCTCGGACAGGGCAGAACTATGGCTACACCTTC.

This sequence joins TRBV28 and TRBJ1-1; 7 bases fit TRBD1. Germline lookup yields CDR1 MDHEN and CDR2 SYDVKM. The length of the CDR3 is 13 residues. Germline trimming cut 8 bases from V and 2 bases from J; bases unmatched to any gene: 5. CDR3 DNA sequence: TGTGCCAGCTTCGGACAGGTTAACACTGAAGCTTTCTTT. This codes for CASFGQVNTEAFF. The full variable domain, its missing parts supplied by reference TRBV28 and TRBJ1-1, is DVKVTQSSRYLVKRTGEKVFLECVQDMDHENMFWYRQDPGLGLRLIYFSYDVKMKEKGDIPEGYSVSREKKERFSLILESASTNQTSMYLCASFGQVNTEAFFGQGTRLTVV.

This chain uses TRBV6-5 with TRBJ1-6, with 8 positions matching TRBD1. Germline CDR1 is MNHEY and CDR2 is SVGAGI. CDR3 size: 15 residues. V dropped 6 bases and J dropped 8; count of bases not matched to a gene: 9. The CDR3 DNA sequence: TGTGCCAGCAGGGGCGACAGGGGAGGAGATTCACCCCTCCACTTT. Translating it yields CASRGDRGGDSPLHF.

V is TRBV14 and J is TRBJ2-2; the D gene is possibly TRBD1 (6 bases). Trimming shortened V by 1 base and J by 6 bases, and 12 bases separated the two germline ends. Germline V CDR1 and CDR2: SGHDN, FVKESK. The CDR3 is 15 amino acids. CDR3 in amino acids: CASSQALGAAGELFF. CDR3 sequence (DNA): TGTGCCAGCAGCCAAGCGCTGGGGGCGGCCGGGGAGCTGTTTTTT.

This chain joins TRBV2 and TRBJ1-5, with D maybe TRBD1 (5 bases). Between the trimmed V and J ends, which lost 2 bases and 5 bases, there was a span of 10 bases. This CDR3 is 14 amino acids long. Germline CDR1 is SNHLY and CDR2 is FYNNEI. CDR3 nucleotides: TGTGCCAGCAGTGAATTAGGGGTCGATCAGCCCCAGCATTTT. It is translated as CASSELGVDQPQHF. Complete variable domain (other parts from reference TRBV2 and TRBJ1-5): EPEVTQTPSHQVTQMGQEVILRCVPISNHLYFYWYRQILGQKVEFLVSFYNNEISEKSEIFDDQFSVERPDGSNFTLKIRSTKLEDSAMYFCASSELGVDQPQHFGDGTRLSIL.

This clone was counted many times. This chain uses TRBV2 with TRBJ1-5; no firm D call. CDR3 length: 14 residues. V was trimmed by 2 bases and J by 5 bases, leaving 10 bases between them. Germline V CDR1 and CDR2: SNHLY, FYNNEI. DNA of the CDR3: TGTGCCAGCAGTGAAAGGGAGTTATATCAGCCCCAGCATTTT. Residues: CASSERELYQPQHF.

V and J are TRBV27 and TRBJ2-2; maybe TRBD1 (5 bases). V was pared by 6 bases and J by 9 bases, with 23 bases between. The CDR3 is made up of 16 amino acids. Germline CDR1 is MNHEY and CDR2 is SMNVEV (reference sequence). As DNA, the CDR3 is TGTGCCAGCAGCCCCCCCAGGGTGGCCCAAATCCGGGAGCTGTTTTTT. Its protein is CASSPPRVAQIRELFF.

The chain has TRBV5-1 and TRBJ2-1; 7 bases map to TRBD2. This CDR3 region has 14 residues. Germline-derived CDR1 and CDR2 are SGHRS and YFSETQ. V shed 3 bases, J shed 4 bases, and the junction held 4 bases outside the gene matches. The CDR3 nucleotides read TGCGCCAGCAGCTCCGGGAGGAATTACAATGAGCAGTTCTTC. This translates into CASSSGRNYNEQFF.

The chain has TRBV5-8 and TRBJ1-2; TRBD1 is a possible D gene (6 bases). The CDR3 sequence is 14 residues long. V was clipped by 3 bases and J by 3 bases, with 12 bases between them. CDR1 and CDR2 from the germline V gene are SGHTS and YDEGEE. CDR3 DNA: TGTGCCAGCAGCTCAAGACAGGCCTACTATGGCTACACCTTC. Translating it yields CASSSRQAYYGYTF.

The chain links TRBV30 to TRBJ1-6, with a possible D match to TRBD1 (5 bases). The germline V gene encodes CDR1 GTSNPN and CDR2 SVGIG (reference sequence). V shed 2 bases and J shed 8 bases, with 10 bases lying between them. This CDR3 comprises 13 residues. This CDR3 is CAWSQGLDSPLHF. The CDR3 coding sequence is TGTGCCTGGAGTCAGGGTCTGGATTCACCCCTCCACTTT.

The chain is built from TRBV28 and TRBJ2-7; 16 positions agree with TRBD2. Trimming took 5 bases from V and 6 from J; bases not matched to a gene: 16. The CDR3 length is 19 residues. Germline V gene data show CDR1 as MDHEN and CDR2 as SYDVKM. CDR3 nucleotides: TGTGCCAGCAGTCAACTATGGGGGACTAGCGGGAGGGACGACTTCGAGCAGTACTTC. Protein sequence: CASSQLWGTSGRDDFEQYF.

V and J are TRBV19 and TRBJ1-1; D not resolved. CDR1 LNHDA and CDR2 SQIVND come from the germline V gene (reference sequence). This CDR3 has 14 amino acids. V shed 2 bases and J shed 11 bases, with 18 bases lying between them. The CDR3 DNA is TGTGCCAGTAGTATAAGTCGTGACCGACCGGGGGCTTTCTTT. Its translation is CASSISRDRPGAFF.